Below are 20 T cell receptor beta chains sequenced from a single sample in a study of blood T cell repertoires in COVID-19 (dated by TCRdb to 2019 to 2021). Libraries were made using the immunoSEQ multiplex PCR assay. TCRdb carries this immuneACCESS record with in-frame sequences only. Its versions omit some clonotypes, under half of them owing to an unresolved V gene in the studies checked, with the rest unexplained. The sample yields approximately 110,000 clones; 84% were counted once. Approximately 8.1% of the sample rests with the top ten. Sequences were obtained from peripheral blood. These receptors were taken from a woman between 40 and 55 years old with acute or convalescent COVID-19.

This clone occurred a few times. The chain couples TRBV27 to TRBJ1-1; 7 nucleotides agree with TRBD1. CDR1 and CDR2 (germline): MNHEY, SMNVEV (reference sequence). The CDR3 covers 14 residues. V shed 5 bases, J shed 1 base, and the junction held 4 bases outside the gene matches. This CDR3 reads CASSTGAWNTEAFF. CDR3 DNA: TGTGCCAGCAGTACAGGGGCTTGGAACACTGAAGCTTTCTTT.

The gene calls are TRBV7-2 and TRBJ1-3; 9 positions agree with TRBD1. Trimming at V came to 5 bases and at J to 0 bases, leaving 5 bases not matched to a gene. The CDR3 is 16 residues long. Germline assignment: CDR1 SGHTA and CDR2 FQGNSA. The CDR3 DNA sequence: TGTGCCAGCAGCCCCGACAGGGGGATCTCTGGAAACACCATATATTTT. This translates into CASSPDRGISGNTIYF.

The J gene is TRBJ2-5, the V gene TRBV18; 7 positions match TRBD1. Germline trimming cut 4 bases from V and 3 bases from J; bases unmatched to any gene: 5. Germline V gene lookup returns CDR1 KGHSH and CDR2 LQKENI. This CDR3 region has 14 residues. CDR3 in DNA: TGTGCCAGCTCACTCCGGGACAGCAAAGAGACCCAGTACTTC. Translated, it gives CASSLRDSKETQYF.

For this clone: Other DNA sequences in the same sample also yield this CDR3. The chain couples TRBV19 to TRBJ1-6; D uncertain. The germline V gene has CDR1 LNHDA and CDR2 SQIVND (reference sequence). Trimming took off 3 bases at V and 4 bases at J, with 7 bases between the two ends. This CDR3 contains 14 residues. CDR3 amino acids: CASSISSYNSPLHF. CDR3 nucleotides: TGTGCCAGTAGTATTTCCAGTTATAATTCACCCCTCCACTTT.

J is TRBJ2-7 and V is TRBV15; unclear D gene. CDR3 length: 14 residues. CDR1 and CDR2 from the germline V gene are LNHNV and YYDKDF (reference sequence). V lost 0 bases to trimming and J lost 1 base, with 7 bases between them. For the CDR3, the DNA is TGTGCCACCAGCAGAGAGTTGAGTTCCTACGAGCAGTACTTC. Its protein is CATSRELSSYEQYF.

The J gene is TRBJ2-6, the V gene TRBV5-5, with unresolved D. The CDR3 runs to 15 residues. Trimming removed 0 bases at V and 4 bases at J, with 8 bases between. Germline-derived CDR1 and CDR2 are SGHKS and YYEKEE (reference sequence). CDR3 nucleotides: TGTGCCAGCAGCTTGGTCGGTACCGGGGCCAACGTCCTGACTTTC. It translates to CASSLVGTGANVLTF.

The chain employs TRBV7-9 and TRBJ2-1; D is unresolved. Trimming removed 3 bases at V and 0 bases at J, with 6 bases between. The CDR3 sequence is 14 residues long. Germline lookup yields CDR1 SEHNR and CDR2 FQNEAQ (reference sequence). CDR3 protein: CASSFQISYNEQFF. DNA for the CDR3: TGTGCCAGCAGCTTCCAAATCTCCTACAATGAGCAGTTCTTC. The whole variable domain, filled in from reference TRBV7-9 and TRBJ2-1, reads DTGVSQNPRHKITKRGQNVTFRCDPISEHNRLYWYRQTLGQGPEFLTYFQNEAQLEKSRLLSDRFSAERPKGSFSTLEIQRTEQGDSAMYLCASSFQISYNEQFFGPGTRLTVL.

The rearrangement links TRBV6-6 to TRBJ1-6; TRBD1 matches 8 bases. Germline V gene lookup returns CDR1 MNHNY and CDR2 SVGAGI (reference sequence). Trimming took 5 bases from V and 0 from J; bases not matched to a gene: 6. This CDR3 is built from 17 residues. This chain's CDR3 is CASSPDRGSSYNSPLHF. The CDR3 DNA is TGTGCCAGCAGTCCCGACAGGGGTAGCTCCTATAATTCACCCCTCCACTTT.

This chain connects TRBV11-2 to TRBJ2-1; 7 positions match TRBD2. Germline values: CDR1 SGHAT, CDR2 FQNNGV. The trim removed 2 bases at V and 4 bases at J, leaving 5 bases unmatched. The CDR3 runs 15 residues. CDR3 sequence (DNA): TGTGCCAGCAGCTTAACGCCTAGCGGTTACAATGAGCAGTTCTTC. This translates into CASSLTPSGYNEQFF.

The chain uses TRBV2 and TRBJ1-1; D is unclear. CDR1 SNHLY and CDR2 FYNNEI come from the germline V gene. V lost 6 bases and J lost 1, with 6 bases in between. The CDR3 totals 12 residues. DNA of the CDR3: TGTGCCAGCAGGGAGCCGAACACTGAAGCTTTCTTT. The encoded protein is CASREPNTEAFF.

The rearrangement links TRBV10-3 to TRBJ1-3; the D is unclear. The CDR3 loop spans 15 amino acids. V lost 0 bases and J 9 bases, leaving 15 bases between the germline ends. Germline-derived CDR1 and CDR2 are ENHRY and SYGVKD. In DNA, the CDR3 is TGTGCCATCAGTGAGTCGACTCCTGGATTTTCCACCATATATTTT. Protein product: CAISESTPGFSTIYF.

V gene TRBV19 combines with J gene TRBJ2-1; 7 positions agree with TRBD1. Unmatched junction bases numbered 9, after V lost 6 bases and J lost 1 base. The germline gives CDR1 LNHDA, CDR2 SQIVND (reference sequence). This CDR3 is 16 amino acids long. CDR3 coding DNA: TGTGCCAGTAGCCCGAGGGCAGGGGGTTCCTACAATGAGCAGTTCTTC. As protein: CASSPRAGGSYNEQFF.

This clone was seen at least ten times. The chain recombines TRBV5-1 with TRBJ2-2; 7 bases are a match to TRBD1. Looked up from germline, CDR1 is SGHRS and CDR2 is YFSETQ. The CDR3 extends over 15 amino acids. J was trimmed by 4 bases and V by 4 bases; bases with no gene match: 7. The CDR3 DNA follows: TGCGCCAGCAGCCAAATGACAGGGATCACCGGGGAGCTGTTTTTT. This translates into CASSQMTGITGELFF.

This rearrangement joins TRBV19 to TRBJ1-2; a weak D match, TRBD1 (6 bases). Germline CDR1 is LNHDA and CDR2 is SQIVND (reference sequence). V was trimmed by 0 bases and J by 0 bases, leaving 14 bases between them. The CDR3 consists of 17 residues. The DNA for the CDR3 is TGTGCCAGTAGTATAGAAGGAACACAGGGAACTAACTATGGCTACACCTTC. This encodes CASSIEGTQGTNYGYTF.

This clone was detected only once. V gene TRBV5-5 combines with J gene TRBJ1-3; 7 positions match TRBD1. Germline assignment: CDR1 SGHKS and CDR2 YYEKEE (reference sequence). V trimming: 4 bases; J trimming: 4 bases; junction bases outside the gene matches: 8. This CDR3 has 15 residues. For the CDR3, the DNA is TGTGCCAGCAGCACTCGACCAGGGGGAGGAAACACCATATATTTT. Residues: CASSTRPGGGNTIYF.

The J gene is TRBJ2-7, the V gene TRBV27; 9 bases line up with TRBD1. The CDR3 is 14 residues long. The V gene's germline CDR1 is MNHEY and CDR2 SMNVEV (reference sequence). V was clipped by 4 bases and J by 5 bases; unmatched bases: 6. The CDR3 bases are TGTGCCAGCAGTTATGGGACAGGGTACCACGAGCAGTACTTC. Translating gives CASSYGTGYHEQYF.

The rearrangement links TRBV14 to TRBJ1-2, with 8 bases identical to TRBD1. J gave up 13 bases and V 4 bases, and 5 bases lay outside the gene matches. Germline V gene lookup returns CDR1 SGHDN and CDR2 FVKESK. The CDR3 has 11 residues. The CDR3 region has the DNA TGTGCCAGCAGCCCGGACAGGGTGGGCACCTTC. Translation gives CASSPDRVGTF.

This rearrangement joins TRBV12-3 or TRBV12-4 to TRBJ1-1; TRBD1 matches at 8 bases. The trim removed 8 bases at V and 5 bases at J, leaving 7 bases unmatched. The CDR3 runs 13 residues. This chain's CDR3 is CASSRTGQTEAFF. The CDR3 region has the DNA TGTGCCAGCTCGAGGACAGGGCAGACTGAAGCTTTCTTT.

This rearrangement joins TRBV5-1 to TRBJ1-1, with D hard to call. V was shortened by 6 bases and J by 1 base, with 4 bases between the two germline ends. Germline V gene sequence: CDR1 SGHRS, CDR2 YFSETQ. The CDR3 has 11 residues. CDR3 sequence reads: CASIQNTEAFF. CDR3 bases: TGCGCCAGCATCCAGAACACTGAAGCTTTCTTT.

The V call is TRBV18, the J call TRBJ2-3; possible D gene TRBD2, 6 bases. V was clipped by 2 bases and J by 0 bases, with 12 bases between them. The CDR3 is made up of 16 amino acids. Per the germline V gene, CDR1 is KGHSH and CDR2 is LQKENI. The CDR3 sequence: CASSPSNGGSTDTQYF. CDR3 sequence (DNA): TGTGCCAGCTCACCAAGCAACGGGGGTAGCACAGATACGCAGTATTTT.